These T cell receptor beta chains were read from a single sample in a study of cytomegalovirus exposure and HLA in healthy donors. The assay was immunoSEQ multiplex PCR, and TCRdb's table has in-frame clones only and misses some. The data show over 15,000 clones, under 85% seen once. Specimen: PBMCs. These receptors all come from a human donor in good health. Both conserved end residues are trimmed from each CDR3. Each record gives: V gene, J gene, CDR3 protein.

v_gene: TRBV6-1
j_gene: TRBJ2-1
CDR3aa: ASSEYPSGRASYEQF

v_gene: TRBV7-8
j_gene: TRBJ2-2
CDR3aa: ASSYALGGNTGELF

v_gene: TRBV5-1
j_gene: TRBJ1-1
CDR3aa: ASSLWGQGMNTEAF

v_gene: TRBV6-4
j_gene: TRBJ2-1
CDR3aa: ASSERLAANEQF

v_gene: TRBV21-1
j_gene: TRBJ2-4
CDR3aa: ASLAPLGIQY

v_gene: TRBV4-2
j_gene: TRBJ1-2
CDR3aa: ASSQTEGTYGYT

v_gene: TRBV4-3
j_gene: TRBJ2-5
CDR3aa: ASSQDSALAGVGGVETQY

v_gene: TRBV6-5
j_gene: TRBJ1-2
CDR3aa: AIRPGQHTYGYT

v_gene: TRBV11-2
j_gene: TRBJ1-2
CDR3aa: ASRRTLGRVGGYT

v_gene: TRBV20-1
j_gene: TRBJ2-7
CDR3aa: SAEGSYEQY

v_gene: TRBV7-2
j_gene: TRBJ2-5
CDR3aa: ASTPTGVGETQY

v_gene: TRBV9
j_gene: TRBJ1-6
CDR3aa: ASSVNHRNSPLH

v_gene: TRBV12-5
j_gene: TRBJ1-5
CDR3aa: ASGTGTGGVKPQH

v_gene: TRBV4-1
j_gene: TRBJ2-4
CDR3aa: ASSQEVGLAGGLAKNIQY

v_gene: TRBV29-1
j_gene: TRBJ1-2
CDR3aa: SVDTQGNYGYT

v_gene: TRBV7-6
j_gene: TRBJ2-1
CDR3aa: ASSGTSREQF

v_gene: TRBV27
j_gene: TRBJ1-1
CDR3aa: ASTFSGTVNTEAF

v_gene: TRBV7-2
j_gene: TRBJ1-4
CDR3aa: ASSLGLREFNEKLF

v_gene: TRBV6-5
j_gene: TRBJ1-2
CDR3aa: ASSSSGANYGYT

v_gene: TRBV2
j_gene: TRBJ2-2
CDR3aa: ATRDTSNTGELF

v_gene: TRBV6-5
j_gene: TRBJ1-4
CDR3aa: ASSWSLEGEKLF

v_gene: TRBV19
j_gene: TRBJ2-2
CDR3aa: ASRTQGGGERELF

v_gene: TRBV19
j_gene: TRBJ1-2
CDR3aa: ASSMGTGTNYGYT

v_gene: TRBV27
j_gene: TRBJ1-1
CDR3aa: ASSFGDRGKNTEAF

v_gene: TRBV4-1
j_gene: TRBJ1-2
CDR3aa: ASSQNPPQGSYYGYT

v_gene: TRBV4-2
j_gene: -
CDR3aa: ASSPLGGSSYEQY

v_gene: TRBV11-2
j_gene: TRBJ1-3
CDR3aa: ASSFPGESRNTIY

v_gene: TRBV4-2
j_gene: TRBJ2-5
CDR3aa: ASSQLNRGSGETQY

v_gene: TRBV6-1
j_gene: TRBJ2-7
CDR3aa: ASSEQQWSYEQY

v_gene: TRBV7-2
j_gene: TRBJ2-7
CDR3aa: ASSLEQGGYEQY

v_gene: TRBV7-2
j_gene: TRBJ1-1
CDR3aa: ASSFLTEAF

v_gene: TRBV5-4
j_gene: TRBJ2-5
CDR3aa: ASSQAGVGQETQY

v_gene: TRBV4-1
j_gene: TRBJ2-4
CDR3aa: ASSSTGIQAKNIQY

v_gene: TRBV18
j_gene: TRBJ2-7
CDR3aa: ASSAGTTVYEQY

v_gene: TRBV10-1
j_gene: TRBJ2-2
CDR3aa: ASSEGLAGPYTGELF

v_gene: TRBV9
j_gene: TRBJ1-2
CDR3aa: ASRPGRWRGGYP

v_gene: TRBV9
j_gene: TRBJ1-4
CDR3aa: ASSATSRGAVNEKLF

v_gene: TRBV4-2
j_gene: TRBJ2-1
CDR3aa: ASSQDTTGSSYNEQF

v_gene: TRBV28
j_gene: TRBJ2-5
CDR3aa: ASRENNQETQY

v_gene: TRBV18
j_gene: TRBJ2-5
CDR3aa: ASSPRVGGETQY

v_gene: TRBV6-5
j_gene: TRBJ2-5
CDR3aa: ASSYVKETQY

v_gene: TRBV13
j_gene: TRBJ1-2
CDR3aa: ASSWRTGANYGYT

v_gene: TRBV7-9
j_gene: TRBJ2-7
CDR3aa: ASSPGTSAMSSYEQY

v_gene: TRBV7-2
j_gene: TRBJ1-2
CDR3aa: ASSFYRGGYT

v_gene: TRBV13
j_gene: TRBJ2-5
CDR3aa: ASSEQGVLRETQY

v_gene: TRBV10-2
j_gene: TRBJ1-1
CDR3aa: ASSELRQGEAF

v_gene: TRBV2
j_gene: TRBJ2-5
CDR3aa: ASSEVGRETQY

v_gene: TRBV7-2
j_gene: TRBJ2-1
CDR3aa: ASSYRTSFYNEQF

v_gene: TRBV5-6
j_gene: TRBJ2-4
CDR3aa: ASSLGGGMVKNIQY